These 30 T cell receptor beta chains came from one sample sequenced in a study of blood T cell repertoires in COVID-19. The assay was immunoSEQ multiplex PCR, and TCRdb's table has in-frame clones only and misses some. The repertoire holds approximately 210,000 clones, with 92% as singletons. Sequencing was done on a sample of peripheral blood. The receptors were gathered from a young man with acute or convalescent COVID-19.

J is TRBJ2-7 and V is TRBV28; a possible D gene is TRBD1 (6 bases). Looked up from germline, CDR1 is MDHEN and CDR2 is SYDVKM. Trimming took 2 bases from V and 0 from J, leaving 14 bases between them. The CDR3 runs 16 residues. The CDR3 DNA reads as TGTGCCAGCAGTTTACTCGGGACACTGAGCTCCTACGAGCAGTACTTC. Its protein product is CASSLLGTLSSYEQYF.

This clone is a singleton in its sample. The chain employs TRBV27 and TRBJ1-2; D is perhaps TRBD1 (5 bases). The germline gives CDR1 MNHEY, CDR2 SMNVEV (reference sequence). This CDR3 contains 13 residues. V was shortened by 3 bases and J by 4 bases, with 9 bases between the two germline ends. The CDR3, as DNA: TGTGCCAGCAGTTTGAGTACAGGCTATGGCTACACCTTC. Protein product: CASSLSTGYGYTF.

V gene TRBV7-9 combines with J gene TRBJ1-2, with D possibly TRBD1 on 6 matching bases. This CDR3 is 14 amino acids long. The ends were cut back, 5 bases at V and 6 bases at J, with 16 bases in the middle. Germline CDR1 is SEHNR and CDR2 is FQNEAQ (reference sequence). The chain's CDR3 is CASSTTGRANGYTF. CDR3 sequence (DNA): TGTGCCAGCAGCACGACAGGTCGCGCAAATGGCTACACCTTC. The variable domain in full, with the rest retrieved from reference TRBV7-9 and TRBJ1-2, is DTGVSQNPRHKITKRGQNVTFRCDPISEHNRLYWYRQTLGQGPEFLTYFQNEAQLEKSRLLSDRFSAERPKGSFSTLEIQRTEQGDSAMYLCASSTTGRANGYTFGSGTRLTVV.

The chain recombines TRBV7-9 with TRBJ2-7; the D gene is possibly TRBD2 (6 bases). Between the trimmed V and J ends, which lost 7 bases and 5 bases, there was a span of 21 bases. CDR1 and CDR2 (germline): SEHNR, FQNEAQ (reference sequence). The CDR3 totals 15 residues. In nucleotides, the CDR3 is TGTGCCAGCACCCTAGACGGCGGGAAAGTTGACGAGCAGTACTTC. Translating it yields CASTLDGGKVDEQYF.

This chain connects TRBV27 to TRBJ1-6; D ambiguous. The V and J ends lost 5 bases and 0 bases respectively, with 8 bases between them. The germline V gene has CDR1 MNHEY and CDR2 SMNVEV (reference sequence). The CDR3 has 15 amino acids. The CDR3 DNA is TGTGCCAGCAGTCACAGTAGCTCCTATAATTCACCCCTCCACTTT. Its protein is CASSHSSSYNSPLHF.

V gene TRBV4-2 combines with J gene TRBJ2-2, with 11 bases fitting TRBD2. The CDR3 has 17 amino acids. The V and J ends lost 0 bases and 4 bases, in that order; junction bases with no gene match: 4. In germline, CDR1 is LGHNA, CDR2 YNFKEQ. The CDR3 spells CASSQDLAGGGTGELFF. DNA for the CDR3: TGTGCCAGCAGCCAAGATCTAGCGGGAGGTGGCACCGGGGAGCTGTTTTTT.

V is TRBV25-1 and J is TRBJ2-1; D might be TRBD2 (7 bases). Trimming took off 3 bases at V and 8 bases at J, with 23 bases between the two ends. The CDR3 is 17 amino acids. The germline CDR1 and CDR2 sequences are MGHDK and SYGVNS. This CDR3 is CASSETPGGLRADEQFF. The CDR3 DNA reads TGTGCCAGCAGTGAGACCCCCGGGGGGCTACGGGCGGATGAGCAGTTCTTC.

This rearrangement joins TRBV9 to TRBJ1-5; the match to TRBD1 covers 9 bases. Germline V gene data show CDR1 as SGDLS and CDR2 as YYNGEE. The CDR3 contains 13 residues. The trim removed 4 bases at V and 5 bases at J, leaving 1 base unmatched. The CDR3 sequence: CASSRTGDQPQHF. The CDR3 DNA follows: TGTGCCAGCAGCCGGACAGGGGATCAGCCCCAGCATTTT.

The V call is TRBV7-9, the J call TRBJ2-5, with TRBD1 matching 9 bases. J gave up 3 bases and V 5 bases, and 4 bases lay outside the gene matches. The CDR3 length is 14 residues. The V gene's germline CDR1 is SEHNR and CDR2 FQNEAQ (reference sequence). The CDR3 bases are TGTGCCAGCAGCCGACAGGGGGGAGAAGAGACCCAGTACTTC. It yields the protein CASSRQGGEETQYF.

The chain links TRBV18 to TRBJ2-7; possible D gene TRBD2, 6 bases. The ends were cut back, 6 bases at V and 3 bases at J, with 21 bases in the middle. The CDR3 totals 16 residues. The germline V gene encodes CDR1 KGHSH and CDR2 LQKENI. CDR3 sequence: CASSQSGAGDIYEQYF. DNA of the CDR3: TGTGCCAGCTCCCAATCGGGAGCAGGCGACATCTACGAGCAGTACTTC.

CDR3 nucleotides: TGTGCCAGCAGGCCCTTGAGACTAGCGGACAATGAGCAGTTCTTC. It yields the protein CASRPLRLADNEQFF. The chain uses TRBV2 and TRBJ2-1; 9 bases match TRBD2. CDR1 is SNHLY and CDR2 is FYNNEI in the germline V gene. CDR3 length: 15 amino acids. Losses at the gene ends were 6 bases for V and 5 bases for J; bases not matched to a gene: 8.

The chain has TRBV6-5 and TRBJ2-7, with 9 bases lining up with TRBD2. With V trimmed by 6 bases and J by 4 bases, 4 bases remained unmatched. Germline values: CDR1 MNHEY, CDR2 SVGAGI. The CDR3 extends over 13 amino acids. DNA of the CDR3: TGTGCCAGCAGACCTAGCGGGAAATACGAGCAGTACTTC. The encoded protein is CASRPSGKYEQYF.

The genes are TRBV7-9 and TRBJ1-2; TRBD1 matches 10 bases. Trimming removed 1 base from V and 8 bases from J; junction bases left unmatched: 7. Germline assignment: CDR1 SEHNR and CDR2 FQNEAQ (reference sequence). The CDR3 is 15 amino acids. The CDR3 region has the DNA TGTGCCAGCAGCTTAGAGGGGGGACAGGGGAGCGGCTACACCTTC. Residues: CASSLEGGQGSGYTF.

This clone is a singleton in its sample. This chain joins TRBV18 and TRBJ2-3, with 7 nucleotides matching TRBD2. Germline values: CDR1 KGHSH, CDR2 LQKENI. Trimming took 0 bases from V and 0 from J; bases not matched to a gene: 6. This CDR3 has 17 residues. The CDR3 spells CASSPPFGRASTDTQYF. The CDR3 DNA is TGTGCCAGCTCACCACCGTTTGGGAGGGCGAGCACAGATACGCAGTATTTT.

The CDR3 DNA follows: TGTGCCAGCAGCCGTAACAGGAACTATGGCTACACCTTC. Translating it yields CASSRNRNYGYTF. The genes are TRBV11-2 and TRBJ1-2; tentative D call: TRBD1 (5 bases). The CDR3 loop spans 13 amino acids. The germline V gene has CDR1 SGHAT and CDR2 FQNNGV. Deletions cut 5 bases from V and 2 bases from J, with 9 bases between.

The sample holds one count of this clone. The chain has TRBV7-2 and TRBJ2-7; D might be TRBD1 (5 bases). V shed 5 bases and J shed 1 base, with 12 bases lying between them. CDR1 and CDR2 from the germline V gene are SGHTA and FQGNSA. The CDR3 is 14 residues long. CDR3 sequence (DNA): TGTGCCAGCAGCCCGGATGGGGCGTCCTACGAGCAGTACTTC. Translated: CASSPDGASYEQYF.

The CDR3 protein is CASSWGSGTGTLGANEKLFF. The CDR3 coding sequence is TGTGCCAGCAGCTGGGGCAGCGGGACAGGAACCCTTGGAGCTAATGAAAAACTGTTTTTT. This sequence joins TRBV13 and TRBJ1-4; 8 bases agree with TRBD1. Trimming at V came to 4 bases and at J to 3 bases, leaving 19 bases not matched to a gene. The CDR3 is made up of 20 amino acids. The V gene's germline CDR1 is PRHDT and CDR2 FYEKMQ (reference sequence).

In DNA form, the CDR3 reads TGTGCCAGCAGTTTAGGGGGGGTACTAGAGACCCAGTACTTC. Its protein product is CASSLGGVLETQYF. The chain employs TRBV28 and TRBJ2-5; 7 nucleotides match TRBD2. The germline CDR1 and CDR2 sequences are MDHEN and SYDVKM. The CDR3 contains 14 residues. V was pared by 2 bases and J by 4 bases, with 4 bases of the junction left unmatched.

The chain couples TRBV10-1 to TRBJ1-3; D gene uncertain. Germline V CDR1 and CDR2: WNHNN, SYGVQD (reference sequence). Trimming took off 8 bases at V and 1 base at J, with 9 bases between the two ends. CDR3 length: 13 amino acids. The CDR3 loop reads CASSPDSGNTIYF. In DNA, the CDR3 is TGCGCCAGCTCCCCAGATTCTGGAAACACCATATATTTT.

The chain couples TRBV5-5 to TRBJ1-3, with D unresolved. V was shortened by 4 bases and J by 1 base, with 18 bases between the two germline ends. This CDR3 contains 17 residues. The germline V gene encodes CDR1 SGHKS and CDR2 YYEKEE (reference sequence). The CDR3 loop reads CASSPDWGGGSGNTIYF. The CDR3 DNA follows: TGTGCCAGCAGCCCTGATTGGGGAGGTGGGTCTGGAAACACCATATATTTT.

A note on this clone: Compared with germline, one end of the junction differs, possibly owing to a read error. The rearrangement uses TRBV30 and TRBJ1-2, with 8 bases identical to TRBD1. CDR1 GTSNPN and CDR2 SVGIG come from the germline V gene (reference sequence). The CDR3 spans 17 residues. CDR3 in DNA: TGTGCCTGGAGTGTAGTTAGGACAGGGCGGAATAACGATGGCTACACCTTC. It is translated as CAWSVVRTGRNNDGYTF.

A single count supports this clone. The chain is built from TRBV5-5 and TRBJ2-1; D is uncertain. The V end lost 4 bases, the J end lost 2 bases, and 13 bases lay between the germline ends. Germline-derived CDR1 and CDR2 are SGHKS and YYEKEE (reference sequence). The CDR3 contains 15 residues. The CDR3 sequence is CASSPGIYTYNEQFF. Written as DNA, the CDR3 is TGTGCCAGCAGCCCAGGCATCTACACCTACAATGAGCAGTTCTTC.

The CDR3 sequence: CASSLGLAGSRYIQYF. CDR3 nucleotides: TGCGCCAGCAGCTTGGGTCTAGCGGGAAGTAGATACATTCAGTACTTC. This chain links TRBV5-1 with TRBJ2-4; TRBD2 matches at 9 bases. Trimming took 0 bases from V and 8 from J; bases not matched to a gene: 9. CDR1 SGHRS and CDR2 YFSETQ come from the germline V gene. The CDR3 has 16 residues.

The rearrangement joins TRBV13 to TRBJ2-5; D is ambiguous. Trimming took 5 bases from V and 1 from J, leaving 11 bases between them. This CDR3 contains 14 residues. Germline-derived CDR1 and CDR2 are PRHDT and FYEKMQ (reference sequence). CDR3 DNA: TGTGCCAGCAGCCGCAAAGGCGGCCAAGAGACCCAGTACTTC. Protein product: CASSRKGGQETQYF.

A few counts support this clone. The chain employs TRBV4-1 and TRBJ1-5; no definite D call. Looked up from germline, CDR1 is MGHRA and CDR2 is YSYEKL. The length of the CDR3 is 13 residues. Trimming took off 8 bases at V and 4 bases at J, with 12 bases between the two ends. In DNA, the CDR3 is TGCGCCAGCTCCGTGACACTTAATCAGCCCCAGCATTTT. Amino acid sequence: CASSVTLNQPQHF.

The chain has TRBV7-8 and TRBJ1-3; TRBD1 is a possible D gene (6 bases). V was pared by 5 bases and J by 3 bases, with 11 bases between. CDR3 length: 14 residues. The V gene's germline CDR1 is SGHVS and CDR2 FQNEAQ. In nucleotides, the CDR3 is TGTGCCAGCAGCATCGGGACAATTGGAAACACCATATATTTT. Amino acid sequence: CASSIGTIGNTIYF.

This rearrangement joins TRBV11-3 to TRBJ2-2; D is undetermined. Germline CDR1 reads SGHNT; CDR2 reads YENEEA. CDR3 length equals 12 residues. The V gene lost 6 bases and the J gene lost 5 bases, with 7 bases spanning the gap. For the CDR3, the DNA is TGTGCCAGCAGTCCACAGACCGGGGAGCTGTTTTTT. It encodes CASSPQTGELFF.

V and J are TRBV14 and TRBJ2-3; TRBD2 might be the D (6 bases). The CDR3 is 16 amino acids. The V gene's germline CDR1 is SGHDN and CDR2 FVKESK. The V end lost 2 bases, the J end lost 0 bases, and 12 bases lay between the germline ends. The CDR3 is CASSQLTSGSTDTQYF. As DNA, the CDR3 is TGTGCCAGCAGCCAACTTACGAGCGGGAGCACAGATACGCAGTATTTT.

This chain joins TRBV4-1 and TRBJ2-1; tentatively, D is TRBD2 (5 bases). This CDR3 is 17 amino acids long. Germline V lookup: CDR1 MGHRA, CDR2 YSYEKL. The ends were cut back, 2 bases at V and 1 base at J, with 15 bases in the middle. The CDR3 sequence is CASSQRGSALSYNEQFF. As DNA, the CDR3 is TGCGCCAGCAGCCAACGAGGGTCAGCACTTTCCTACAATGAGCAGTTCTTC.

The CDR3 DNA reads as TGTGCCAGCAGCCCCTCGGGACAACTCACCCGCCCCACTAACTATGGCTACACCTTC. The encoded protein is CASSPSGQLTRPTNYGYTF. The chain employs TRBV28 and TRBJ1-2; maybe TRBD1 (6 bases). CDR1 is MDHEN and CDR2 is SYDVKM in the germline V gene. The V and J ends lost 6 bases and 0 bases respectively, with 26 bases between them. The CDR3 totals 19 residues.